Detailed here is one TCR beta chain. Its target is unknown. Being one base from a much bigger clone, this may be a read error. A second PCR, run for roughly 7 to 12 cycles, used a sample-barcoded 5' primer plus a J-beta primer mix. Tagging of each cDNA molecule was performed by a template-switch adaptor with 12 random nucleotides. MiXCR, applied by TCRdb to the 5' RACE reads, yields one record per CDR3 protein. The sample records under 850,000 distinct CDR3 sequences, around 36% being singletons. Germline assignment: CDR1 SGDLS and CDR2 YYNGEE. V shed 2 bases and J shed 7 bases, with 25 bases lying between them. The CDR3 spans 17 residues. Extraction yielded at least 5 micrograms of total RNA per sample. The data derive from a study of blood T cells in healthy people across ages. Study-level findings and limits: Naive and antigen-experienced cells could not be conclusively compared, given unsorted PBMCs.

This clonotype was sampled from a man in his late teens or twenties in good health. The specimen sequenced was blood. The J gene is TRBJ2-7, the V gene TRBV9; D remains ambiguous. DNA of the CDR3: TGTGCCAGCAGCGTTTCGGAATATGGGTTAACCTACAATGAGCAGTACTTC. It codes for CASSVSEYGLTYNEQYF.